The 21 T cell receptor beta chains below were found in one sample sequenced in a study of shared clonotypes between healthy human individuals. The protocol was immunoSEQ multiplex PCR, while the TCRdb copy is restricted to in-frame clones and leaves out a portion. Of some 2.1 million clones in the sample, about 95% were seen once. Terminally differentiated effector memory CD45RA+ cells were left out of the naive CD8 fraction, which was CD45RO-negative and positively selected for CCR7. Sequenced sample: naive CD8+ T cells sorted from blood. The origin of the receptors is a man between 18 and 29 years old in good health.

This chain connects TRBV30 to TRBJ1-5; D might be TRBD1 (6 bases). Germline V CDR1 and CDR2: GTSNPN, SVGIG (reference sequence). This CDR3 is 15 amino acids long. V gave up 4 bases and J gave up 0 bases, with 13 bases separating them. For the CDR3, the DNA is TGTGCCTGGAATGAAGGGGGTTATAGCAATCAGCCCCAGCATTTT. Translated: CAWNEGGYSNQPQHF.

The chain links TRBV29-1 to TRBJ2-7; D may be TRBD1 (8 bases). V lost 5 bases, J lost 3 bases, and 20 bases lay in between. The CDR3 loop spans 15 amino acids. The germline V gene has CDR1 SQVTM and CDR2 ANQGSEA. This CDR3 is CSVRGGTGVHYEQYF. CDR3 nucleotides: TGCAGCGTTAGGGGAGGGACAGGAGTCCACTACGAGCAGTACTTC.

The V and J genes are TRBV9 and TRBJ2-7; D might be TRBD1 or TRBD2, each matching 5 bases. Trimming took 3 bases from V and 2 from J, leaving 9 bases between them. This CDR3 has 13 residues. CDR1 SGDLS and CDR2 YYNGEE come from the germline V gene. Written as DNA, the CDR3 is TGTGCCAGCAGCGGAGGGGACCCCTACGAGCAGTACTTC. It yields the protein CASSGGDPYEQYF. Together with reference TRBV9 and TRBJ2-7, the CDR3 gives the full variable domain: DSGVTQTPKHLITATGQRVTLRCSPRSGDLSVYWYQQSLDQGLQFLIQYYNGEERAKGNILERFSAQQFPDLHSELNLSSLELGDSALYFCASSGGDPYEQYFGPGTRLTVT.

As for this clone: This specimen includes other DNA sequences encoding the same CDR3. V usage is TRBV4-1 and J usage is TRBJ2-7; TRBD2 is a possible D gene (6 bases). V lost 3 bases, J lost 3 bases, and 9 bases lay in between. The CDR3 spans 13 residues. CDR1 and CDR2 (germline): MGHRA, YSYEKL. The CDR3 nucleotides read TGCGCCAGCAGCCAGGGGGGAGACTACGAGCAGTACTTC. Encoded protein: CASSQGGDYEQYF.

A single count supports this clone. The rearrangement links TRBV9 to TRBJ2-5, with 8 bases lining up with TRBD1. Trimming at V came to 2 bases and at J to 2 bases, leaving 2 bases not matched to a gene. The CDR3 runs 14 residues. Germline lookup yields CDR1 SGDLS and CDR2 YYNGEE. CDR3 loop: CASSVDRGQETQYF. The CDR3 DNA reads TGTGCCAGCAGCGTCGACAGGGGACAAGAGACCCAGTACTTC.

The chain recombines TRBV7-9 with TRBJ2-4; 10 positions match TRBD2. The CDR3 loop spans 18 amino acids. The V and J ends lost 8 bases and 1 base, in that order; junction bases with no gene match: 14. Germline V lookup: CDR1 SEHNR, CDR2 FQNEAQ (reference sequence). The CDR3 region has the DNA TGTGCCAGCGCCCCCCTCGGGAGCGGGGGGGTGGCCAAAAACATTCAGTACTTC. Translating gives CASAPLGSGGVAKNIQYF.

This chain uses TRBV7-8 with TRBJ2-7; 8 positions agree with TRBD2. V was pared by 4 bases and J by 1 base, with 12 bases of the junction left unmatched. The CDR3 length is 17 residues. Germline V CDR1 and CDR2: SGHVS, FQNEAQ. The CDR3 region is CASSSSGGPGGSYEQYF. CDR3 coding DNA: TGTGCCAGCAGCTCCAGCGGGGGCCCCGGGGGGTCCTACGAGCAGTACTTC.

This clone was detected once. This chain joins TRBV6-6 and TRBJ2-2; D gene unclear. V was pared by 7 bases and J by 4 bases, with 13 bases between. CDR3 length: 14 residues. CDR1 and CDR2 (germline): MNHNY, SVGAGI (reference sequence). The CDR3 DNA reads as TGTGCCAGCATCTCTACGGACGGCACCGGGGAGCTGTTTTTT. Its protein product is CASISTDGTGELFF.

The V and J genes are TRBV5-8 and TRBJ2-5; D is undetermined. CDR3 size: 14 residues. Trimming took off 1 base at V and 1 base at J, with 8 bases between the two ends. Germline V gene data show CDR1 as SGHTS and CDR2 as YDEGEE. The CDR3 protein is CASSLSPSQETQYF. As DNA, the CDR3 is TGTGCCAGCAGCTTGAGTCCGAGCCAAGAGACCCAGTACTTC. Supplemented by reference TRBV5-8 and TRBJ2-5, the full variable domain reads EAGVTQSPTHLIKTRGQQATLRCSPISGHTSVYWYQQALGLGLQFLLWYDEGEERNRGNFPPRFSGRQFPNYSSELNVNALELEDSALYLCASSLSPSQETQYFGPGTRLLVL.

The J gene is TRBJ1-1, the V gene TRBV15; D may be TRBD1 (5 bases). The V gene lost 5 bases and the J gene lost 3 bases, with 13 bases spanning the gap. The CDR3 sequence is 14 residues long. From germline, CDR1 is LNHNV and CDR2 YYDKDF (reference sequence). CDR3 loop: CATSDGAGDTEAFF. CDR3 sequence (DNA): TGTGCCACCAGCGACGGGGCGGGGGACACTGAAGCTTTCTTT. The full variable domain, in which reference TRBV15 and TRBJ1-1 provide the parts outside the CDR3, is DAMVIQNPRYQVTQFGKPVTLSCSQTLNHNVMYWYQQKSSQAPKLLFHYYDKDFNNEADTPDNFQSRRPNTSFCFLDIRSPGLGDTAMYLCATSDGAGDTEAFFGQGTRLTVV.

The sample holds one count of this clone. V and J are TRBV4-1 and TRBJ2-7; 9 bases match TRBD1. This CDR3 has 14 amino acids. The germline gives CDR1 MGHRA, CDR2 YSYEKL. V was pared by 3 bases and J by 7 bases, with 7 bases of the junction left unmatched. The CDR3 sequence is CASSHLQGAGEQYF. The CDR3 nucleotides are TGCGCCAGCAGCCACTTACAGGGGGCGGGGGAGCAGTACTTC.

The chain carries TRBV6-6 and TRBJ2-7, with a tentative D call TRBD1 (5 bases). Germline-derived CDR1 and CDR2 are MNHNY and SVGAGI (reference sequence). CDR3 length equals 16 residues. The V end was cut by 5 bases, the J end by 3 bases, with 20 bases between. The DNA of the CDR3 is TGTGCCAGCAGTCTTTTCATCGCCGTACAGGTCTACGAGCAGTACTTC. Protein: CASSLFIAVQVYEQYF.

The CDR3 is CASSYPTGSPNTEAFF. CDR3 nucleotide sequence: TGTGCCAGCAGTTACCCCACAGGGAGCCCGAACACTGAAGCTTTCTTT. J is TRBJ1-1 and V is TRBV6-6; D perhaps matches TRBD1 (6 bases). CDR3 size: 16 residues. Germline V gives CDR1 MNHNY, CDR2 SVGAGI (reference sequence). Trimming pared 2 bases from V and 1 base from J, leaving 14 bases between.

V and J are TRBV7-8 and TRBJ2-7; the match to TRBD2 covers 9 bases. Trimming took 5 bases from V and 1 from J; bases not matched to a gene: 3. CDR1 is SGHVS and CDR2 is FQNEAQ in the germline V gene. The CDR3 length is 14 residues. The CDR3 sequence is CASSMGLASYEQYF. CDR3 DNA sequence: TGTGCCAGCAGCATGGGACTAGCTTCCTACGAGCAGTACTTC.

The chain combines TRBV15 with TRBJ1-1; D is perhaps TRBD1 (6 bases). Germline V gene sequence: CDR1 LNHNV, CDR2 YYDKDF (reference sequence). The CDR3 extends over 13 amino acids. V lost 0 bases and J lost 10, with 12 bases in between. The CDR3 nucleotides are TGTGCCACCAGCAGAGACGAGGGGGTTAGAGCTTTCTTT. It translates to CATSRDEGVRAFF.

On this clone itself: This sample includes further DNA sequences coding for the same CDR3. The CDR3 DNA reads as TGTGCCAGCAGCTTGGGAGGATCTGGAAACACCATATATTTT. Translating it yields CASSLGGSGNTIYF. The rearrangement joins TRBV5-4 to TRBJ1-3; D remains unclear. Per germline, CDR1 SGHNT and CDR2 YYREEE (reference sequence). The CDR3 is 14 amino acids. V was pared by 0 bases and J by 1 base, with 5 bases between. Looking up the rest from reference TRBV5-4 and TRBJ1-3 gives the full variable domain: ETGVTQSPTHLIKTRGQQVTLRCSSQSGHNTVSWYQQALGQGPQFIFQYYREEENGRGNFPPRFSGLQFPNYSSELNVNALELDDSALYLCASSLGGSGNTIYFGEGSWLTVV.

About this clone: This same CDR3 is encoded by further DNA sequences in the sample. The gene calls are TRBV5-6 and TRBJ2-2; D is unclear. The germline gives CDR1 SGHDT, CDR2 YYEEEE. V shed 0 bases and J shed 1 base, with 4 bases lying between them. This CDR3 has 14 amino acids. The CDR3 sequence is CASSLGENTGELFF. Here the CDR3 DNA reads TGTGCCAGCAGCTTGGGGGAGAACACCGGGGAGCTGTTTTTT.

The V gene is TRBV5-4, the J gene TRBJ2-5, with D uncertain. The CDR3 has 14 amino acids. Trimming cost V 3 bases and J 5 bases, with 14 bases left between them. Germline V gene data show CDR1 as SGHNT and CDR2 as YYREEE (reference sequence). CDR3 DNA: TGTGCCAGCAGCTCCCCGGGCTCGTGGGAGACCCAGTACTTC. Protein product: CASSSPGSWETQYF.

On this clone: The sample carries other DNA sequences with the same CDR3. V usage is TRBV5-8 and J usage is TRBJ2-2; D unresolved. The germline gives CDR1 SGHTS, CDR2 YDEGEE. There are 12 residues in the CDR3. V was pared by 1 base and J by 5 bases, with 3 bases between. The CDR3 DNA follows: TGTGCCAGCAGCTTGTCAACCGGGGAGCTGTTTTTT. Translated: CASSLSTGELFF.

This clone was seen once. V and J are TRBV5-1 and TRBJ1-2, with unresolved D. The CDR3 is 16 amino acids. The germline V gene has CDR1 SGHRS and CDR2 YFSETQ. V dropped 3 bases and J dropped 0 bases, with 15 bases sitting between them. This chain's CDR3 is CASSSLGEAANYGYTF. The CDR3 region has the DNA TGCGCCAGCAGCTCCCTTGGGGAGGCCGCTAACTATGGCTACACCTTC.

The V and J genes are TRBV10-3 and TRBJ1-6; D remains unclear. Germline CDR1 is ENHRY and CDR2 is SYGVKD. The V and J ends lost 0 bases and 7 bases respectively, with 16 bases between them. The CDR3 covers 17 residues. As DNA, the CDR3 is TGTGCCATCAGTGAGTCCTTATACACCCCGGGAAATTCACCCCTCCACTTT. Amino acid sequence: CAISESLYTPGNSPLHF.